This TCR beta chain was profiled in a study of T cell changes during pregnancy in multiple sclerosis. V dropped 1 base and J dropped 4 bases, with 10 bases sitting between them. Germline CDR1 LNHDA, CDR2 SQIVND (reference sequence). CDR3 length equals 15 residues. The data were produced by immunoSEQ multiplex PCR, yet TCRdb's version contains in-frame clones alone and is incomplete. Of over 60,000 clones in the sample, roughly nine tenths were seen once. This TCR was recovered from a female donor in good health, enrolled as a control in a pregnancy study. The sample in question was peripheral blood, obtained in the third trimester of pregnancy. The chain is built from TRBV19 and TRBJ1-4; D not certain. In DNA form, the CDR3 reads TGTGCCAGTAGTATAGGAAATGGACTTAATGAAAAACTGTTTTTT. Residues: CASSIGNGLNEKLFF.